Reported below is one T cell receptor (beta chain). The antigen remains undetermined. The entry originates in a study of siplizumab effects on memory and regulatory T cells. Regarding the study as a whole: The majority of clones, roughly 80-95% of proliferating CD4+ or CD8+ clones, lacked an assignable naive or memory phenotype. Unstimulated naive T cells seemed to show more diversity than memory cells did, and they also seemed to be among the major contributors to the alloresponse.

Around 9.2 x 10^4 TCR templates underwent assay in every sample. Generated by immunoSEQ multiplex PCR, the TCRdb table keeps only in-frame clones and is missing some. Of about 100,000 clones in the sample, about 90% were seen once. The CDR3 has 18 residues. Germline loops: CDR1 SEHNR, CDR2 FQNEAQ (reference sequence). J lost 0 bases, V lost 2 bases, and 9 bases had no gene match. The chain has TRBV7-9 and TRBJ1-4; 7 nucleotides line up with TRBD1. The clonotype comes from a human donor in good health. Some clones in this sample may be carry-over from other donors' samples. Sample: CD4+ T cells sorted from blood. This chain's CDR3 is CASSLSPGGSPTNEKLFF. The CDR3 coding sequence is TGTGCCAGCAGCTTATCTCCAGGGGGGAGCCCAACTAATGAAAAACTGTTTTTT.